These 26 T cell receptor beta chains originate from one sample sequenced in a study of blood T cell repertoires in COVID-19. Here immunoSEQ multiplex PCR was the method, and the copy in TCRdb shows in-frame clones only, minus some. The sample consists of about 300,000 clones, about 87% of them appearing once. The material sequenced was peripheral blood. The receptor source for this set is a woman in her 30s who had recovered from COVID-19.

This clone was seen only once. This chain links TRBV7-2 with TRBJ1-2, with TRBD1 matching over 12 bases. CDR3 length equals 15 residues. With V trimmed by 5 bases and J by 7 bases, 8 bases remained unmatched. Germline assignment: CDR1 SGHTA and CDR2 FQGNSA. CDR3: CASSGGTGGPGGYTF. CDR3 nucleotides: TGTGCCAGCAGCGGTGGGACAGGGGGCCCCGGTGGCTACACCTTC.

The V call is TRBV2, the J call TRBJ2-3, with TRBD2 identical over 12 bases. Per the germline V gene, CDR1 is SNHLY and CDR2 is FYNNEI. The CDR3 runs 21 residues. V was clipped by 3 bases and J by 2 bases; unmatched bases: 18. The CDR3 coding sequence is TGTGCCAGCAGTGATTTACCCACCCCGACTAGCGGGGGACGCCCCACAGATACGCAGTATTTT. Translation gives CASSDLPTPTSGGRPTDTQYF.

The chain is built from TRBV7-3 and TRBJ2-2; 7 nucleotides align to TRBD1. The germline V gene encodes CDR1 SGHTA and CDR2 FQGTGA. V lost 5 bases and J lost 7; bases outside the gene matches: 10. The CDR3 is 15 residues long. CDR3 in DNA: TGTGCCAGCAGCCCCCTGACAGGGTTTGGCGGGGAGCTGTTTTTT. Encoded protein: CASSPLTGFGGELFF.

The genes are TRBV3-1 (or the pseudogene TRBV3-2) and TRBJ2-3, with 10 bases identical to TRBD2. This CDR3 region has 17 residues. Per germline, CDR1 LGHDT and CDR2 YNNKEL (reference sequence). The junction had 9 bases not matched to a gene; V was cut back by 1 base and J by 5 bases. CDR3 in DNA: TGTGCCAGCAGCCAAGGCTCGGGGAGCGGGGGGGTAGATACGCAGTATTTT. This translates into CASSQGSGSGGVDTQYF.

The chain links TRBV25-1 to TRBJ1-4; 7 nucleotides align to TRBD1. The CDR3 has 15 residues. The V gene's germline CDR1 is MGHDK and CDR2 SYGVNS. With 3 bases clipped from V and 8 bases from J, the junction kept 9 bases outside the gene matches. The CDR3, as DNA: TGTGCCAGCAGTGATCCCGGGACAGTCGGCGAAAAACTGTTTTTT. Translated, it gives CASSDPGTVGEKLFF. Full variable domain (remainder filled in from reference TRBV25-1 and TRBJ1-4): EADIYQTPRYLVIGTGKKITLECSQTMGHDKMYWYQQDPGMELHLIHYSYGVNSTEKGDLSSESTVSRIRTEHFPLTLESARPSHTSQYLCASSDPGTVGEKLFFGSGTQLSVL.

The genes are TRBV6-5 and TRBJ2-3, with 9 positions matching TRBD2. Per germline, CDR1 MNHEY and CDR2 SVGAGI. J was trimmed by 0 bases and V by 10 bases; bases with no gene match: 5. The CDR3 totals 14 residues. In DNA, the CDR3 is TGTGCCACAATAGCGGGGGTTAGCACAGATACGCAGTATTTT. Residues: CATIAGVSTDTQYF.

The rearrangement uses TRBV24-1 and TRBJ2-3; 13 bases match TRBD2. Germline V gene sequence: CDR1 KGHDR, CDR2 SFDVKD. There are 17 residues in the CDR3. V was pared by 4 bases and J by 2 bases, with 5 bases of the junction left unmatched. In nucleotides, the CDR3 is TGTGCCACCAGTGAAACGACTAGCGGGGGGCCCACAGATACGCAGTATTTT. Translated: CATSETTSGGPTDTQYF.

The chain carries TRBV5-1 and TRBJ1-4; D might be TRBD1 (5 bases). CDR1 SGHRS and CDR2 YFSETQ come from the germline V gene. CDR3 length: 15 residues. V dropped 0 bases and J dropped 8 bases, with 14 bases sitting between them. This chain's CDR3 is CASSLVSGVKEKLFF. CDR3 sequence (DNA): TGCGCCAGCAGCTTGGTATCGGGGGTTAAAGAAAAACTGTTTTTT.

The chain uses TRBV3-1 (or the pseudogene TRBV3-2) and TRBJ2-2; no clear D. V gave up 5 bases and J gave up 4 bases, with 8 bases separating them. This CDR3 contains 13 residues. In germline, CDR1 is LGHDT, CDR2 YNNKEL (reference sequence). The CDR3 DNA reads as TGTGCCAGCAGCACGCGGAGCACCGGGGAGCTGTTTTTT. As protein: CASSTRSTGELFF.

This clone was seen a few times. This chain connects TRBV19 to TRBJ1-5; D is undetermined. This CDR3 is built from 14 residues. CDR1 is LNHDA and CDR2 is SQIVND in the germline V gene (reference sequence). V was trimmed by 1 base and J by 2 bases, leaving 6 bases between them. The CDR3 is CASSIALGNQPQHF. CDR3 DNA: TGTGCCAGTAGTATAGCGTTAGGCAATCAGCCCCAGCATTTT. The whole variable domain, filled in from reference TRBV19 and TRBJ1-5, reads DGGITQSPKYLFRKEGQNVTLSCEQNLNHDAMYWYRQDPGQGLRLIYYSQIVNDFQKGDIAEGYSVSREKKESFPLTVTSAQKNPTAFYLCASSIALGNQPQHFGDGTRLSIL.

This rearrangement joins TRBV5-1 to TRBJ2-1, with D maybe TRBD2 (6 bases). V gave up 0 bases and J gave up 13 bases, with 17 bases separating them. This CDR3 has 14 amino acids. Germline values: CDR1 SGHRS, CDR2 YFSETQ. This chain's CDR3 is CASSLAGTSGIQFF. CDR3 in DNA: TGCGCCAGCAGCTTGGCTGGGACTTCAGGTATTCAGTTCTTC.

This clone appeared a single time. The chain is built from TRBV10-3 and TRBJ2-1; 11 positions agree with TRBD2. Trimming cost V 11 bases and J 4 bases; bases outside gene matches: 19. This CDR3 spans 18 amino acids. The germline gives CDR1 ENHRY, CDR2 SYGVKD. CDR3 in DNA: TGTGCCTCCCGGGCTACAGGGGTTCCTAGCGGGGGGTACAATGAGCAGTTCTTC. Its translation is CASRATGVPSGGYNEQFF.

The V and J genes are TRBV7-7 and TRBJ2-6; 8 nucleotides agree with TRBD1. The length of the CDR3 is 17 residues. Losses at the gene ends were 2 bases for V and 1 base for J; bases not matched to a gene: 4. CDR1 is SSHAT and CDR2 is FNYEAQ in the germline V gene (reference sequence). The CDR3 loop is CASSLFDRGSGANVLTF. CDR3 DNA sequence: TGTGCCAGCAGCTTATTCGACAGGGGTTCTGGGGCCAACGTCCTGACTTTC.

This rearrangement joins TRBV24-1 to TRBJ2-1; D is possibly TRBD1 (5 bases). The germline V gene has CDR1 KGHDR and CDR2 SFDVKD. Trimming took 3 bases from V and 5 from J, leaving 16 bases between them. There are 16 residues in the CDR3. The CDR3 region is CATSDPEGQGNNEQFF. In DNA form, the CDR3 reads TGTGCCACCAGTGATCCCGAAGGCCAGGGTAACAATGAGCAGTTCTTC.

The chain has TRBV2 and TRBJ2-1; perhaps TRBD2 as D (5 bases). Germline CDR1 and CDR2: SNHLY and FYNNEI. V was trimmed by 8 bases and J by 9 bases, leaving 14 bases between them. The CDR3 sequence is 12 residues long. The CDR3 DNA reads TGTGCCAGCCGGGAAGACGGCGGTGAGCAGTTCTTC. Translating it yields CASREDGGEQFF. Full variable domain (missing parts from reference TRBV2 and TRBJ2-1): EPEVTQTPSHQVTQMGQEVILRCVPISNHLYFYWYRQILGQKVEFLVSFYNNEISEKSEIFDDQFSVERPDGSNFTLKIRSTKLEDSAMYFCASREDGGEQFFGPGTRLTVL.

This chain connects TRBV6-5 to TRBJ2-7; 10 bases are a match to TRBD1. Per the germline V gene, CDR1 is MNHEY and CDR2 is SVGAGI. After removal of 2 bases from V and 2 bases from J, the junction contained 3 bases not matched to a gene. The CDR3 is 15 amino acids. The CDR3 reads CASSYRTGGTYEQYF. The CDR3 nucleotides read TGTGCCAGCAGTTACCGGACAGGGGGGACCTACGAGCAGTACTTC.

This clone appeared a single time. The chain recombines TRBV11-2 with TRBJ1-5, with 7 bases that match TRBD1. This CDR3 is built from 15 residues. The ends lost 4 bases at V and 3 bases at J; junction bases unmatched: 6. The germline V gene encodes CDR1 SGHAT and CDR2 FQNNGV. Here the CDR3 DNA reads TGTGCCAGCAGCTCTGACAGGGTGGCCAATCAGCCCCAGCATTTT. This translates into CASSSDRVANQPQHF.

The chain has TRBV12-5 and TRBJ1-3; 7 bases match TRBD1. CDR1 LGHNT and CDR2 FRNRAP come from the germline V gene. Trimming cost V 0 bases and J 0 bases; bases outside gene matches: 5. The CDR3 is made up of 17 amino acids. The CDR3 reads CASGLVLGQTSGNTIYF. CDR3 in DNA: TGTGCTAGTGGTTTGGTATTGGGACAGACCTCTGGAAACACCATATATTTT.

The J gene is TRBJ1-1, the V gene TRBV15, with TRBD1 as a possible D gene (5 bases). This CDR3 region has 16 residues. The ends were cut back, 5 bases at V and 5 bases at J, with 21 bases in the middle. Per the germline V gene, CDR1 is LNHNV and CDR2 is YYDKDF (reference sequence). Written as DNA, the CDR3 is TGTGCCACCAGCGGGGGGTACAGCGATTTGGGGACTGAAGCTTTCTTT. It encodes CATSGGYSDLGTEAFF.

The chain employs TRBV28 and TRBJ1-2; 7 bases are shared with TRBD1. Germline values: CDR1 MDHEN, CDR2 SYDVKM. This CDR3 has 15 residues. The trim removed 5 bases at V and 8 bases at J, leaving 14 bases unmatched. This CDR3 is CASSPDRVRVGGYTF. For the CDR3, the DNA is TGTGCCAGCAGTCCTGACAGGGTGAGAGTGGGGGGCTACACCTTC.

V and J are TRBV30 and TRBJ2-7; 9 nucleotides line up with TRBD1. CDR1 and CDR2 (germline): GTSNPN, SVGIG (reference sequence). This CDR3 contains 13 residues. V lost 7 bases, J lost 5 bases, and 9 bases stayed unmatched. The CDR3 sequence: CAYTGTGTNEQYF. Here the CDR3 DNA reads TGTGCCTATACCGGGACAGGGACCAACGAGCAGTACTTC. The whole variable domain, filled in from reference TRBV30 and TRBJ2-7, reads SQTIHQWPATLVQPVGSPLSLECTVEGTSNPNLYWYRQAAGRGLQLLFYSVGIGQISSEVPQNLSASRPQDRQFILSSKKLLLSDSGFYLCAYTGTGTNEQYFGPGTRLTVT.

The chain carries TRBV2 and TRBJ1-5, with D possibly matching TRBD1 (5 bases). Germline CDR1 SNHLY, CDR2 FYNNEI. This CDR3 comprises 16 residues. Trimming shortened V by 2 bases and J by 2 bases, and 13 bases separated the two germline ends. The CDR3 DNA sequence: TGTGCCAGCAGTGAAACCCGTGGCAGGGGCAATCAGCCCCAGCATTTT. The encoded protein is CASSETRGRGNQPQHF.

CDR3 DNA: TGTGCCAGCTCACCAACCGGGACAGGGAGCAATCAGCCCCAGCATTTT. This encodes CASSPTGTGSNQPQHF. The V call is TRBV18, the J call TRBJ1-5; 9 bases map to TRBD1. The CDR3 totals 16 residues. Germline V gives CDR1 KGHSH, CDR2 LQKENI. V lost 2 bases, J lost 1 base, and 3 bases stayed unmatched.

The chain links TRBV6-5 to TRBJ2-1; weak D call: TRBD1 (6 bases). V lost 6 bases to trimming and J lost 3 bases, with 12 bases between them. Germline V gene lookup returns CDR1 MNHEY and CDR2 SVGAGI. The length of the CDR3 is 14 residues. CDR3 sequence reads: CASSRDIRYNEQFF. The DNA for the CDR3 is TGTGCCAGCAGCCGGGACATCCGCTACAATGAGCAGTTCTTC.

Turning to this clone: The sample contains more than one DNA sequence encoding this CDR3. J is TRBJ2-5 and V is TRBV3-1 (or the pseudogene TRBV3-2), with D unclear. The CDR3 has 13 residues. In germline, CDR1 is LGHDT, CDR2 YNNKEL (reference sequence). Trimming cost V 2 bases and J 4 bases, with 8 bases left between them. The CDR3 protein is CASSQMSGETQYF. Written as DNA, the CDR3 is TGTGCCAGCAGCCAAATGAGTGGAGAGACCCAGTACTTC.

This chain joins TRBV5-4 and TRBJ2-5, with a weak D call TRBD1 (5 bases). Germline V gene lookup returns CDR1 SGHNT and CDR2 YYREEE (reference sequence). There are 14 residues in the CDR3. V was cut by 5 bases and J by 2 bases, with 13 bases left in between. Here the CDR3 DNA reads TGTGCCAGCAGTTCCAGGGCCCTTCAAGAGACCCAGTACTTC. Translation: CASSSRALQETQYF. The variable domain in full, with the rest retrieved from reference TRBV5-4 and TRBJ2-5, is ETGVTQSPTHLIKTRGQQVTLRCSSQSGHNTVSWYQQALGQGPQFIFQYYREEENGRGNFPPRFSGLQFPNYSSELNVNALELDDSALYLCASSSRALQETQYFGPGTRLLVL.